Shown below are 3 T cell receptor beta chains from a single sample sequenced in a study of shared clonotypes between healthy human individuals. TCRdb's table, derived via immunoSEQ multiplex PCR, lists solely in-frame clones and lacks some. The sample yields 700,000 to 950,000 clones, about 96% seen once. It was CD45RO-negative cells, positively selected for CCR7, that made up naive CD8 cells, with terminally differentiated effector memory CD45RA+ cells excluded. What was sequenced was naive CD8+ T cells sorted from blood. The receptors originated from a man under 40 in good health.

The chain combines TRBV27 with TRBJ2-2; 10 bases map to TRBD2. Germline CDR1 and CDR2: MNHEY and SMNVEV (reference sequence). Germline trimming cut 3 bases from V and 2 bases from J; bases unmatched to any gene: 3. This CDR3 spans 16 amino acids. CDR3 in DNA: TGTGCCAGCAGTTTGCTAGCGGGAGTAAACACCGGGGAGCTGTTTTTT. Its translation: CASSLLAGVNTGELFF.

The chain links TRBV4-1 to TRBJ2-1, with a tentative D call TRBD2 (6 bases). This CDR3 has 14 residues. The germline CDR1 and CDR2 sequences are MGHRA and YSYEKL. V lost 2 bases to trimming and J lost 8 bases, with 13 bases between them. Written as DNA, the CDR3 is TGCGCCAGCAGCCAACAACTAGCTCCACATGAGCAGTTCTTC. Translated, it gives CASSQQLAPHEQFF.

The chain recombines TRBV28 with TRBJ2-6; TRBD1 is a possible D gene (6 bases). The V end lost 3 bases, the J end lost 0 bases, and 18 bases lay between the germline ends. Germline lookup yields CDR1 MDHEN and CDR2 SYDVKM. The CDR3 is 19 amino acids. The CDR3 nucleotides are TGTGCCAGCAGTTTCGGTGTTGGGACACCGAACTCTGGGGCCAACGTCCTGACTTTC. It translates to CASSFGVGTPNSGANVLTF.